Each of the 21 T cell receptor beta chains below was sequenced from the same sample in a study of T cell clonality in common variable immunodeficiency. Profiled with immunoSEQ multiplex PCR; TCRdb holds only in-frame clones, not every one. In total the sample includes 10,000 to 13,000 clones, none of them seen once. Findings of the study overall: Reportedly, TCR beta sequences from common variable immunodeficiency showed fewer deletions and N-nucleotide insertions.

Their target antigens are unknown. The sequenced material came from peripheral blood mononuclear cells. The receptors were gathered from a human donor with common variable immunodeficiency.

By frequency in the sample, this clone is medium-sized. The CDR3 is cut off 3 residues early in the read; its end comes from the germline J gene. The chain couples TRBV29-1 to TRBJ1-2; 7 bases fit TRBD1. With 5 bases clipped from V and 3 bases from J, the junction kept 9 bases outside the gene matches. This CDR3 has 14 amino acids. Per the germline V gene, CDR1 is SQVTM and CDR2 is ANQGSEA. The CDR3 loop is CSVRPGTADYGYTF. The DNA read from the CDR3 is TGCAGCGTTCGTCCCGGGACAGCGGACTATGGC.

A few counts support this clone. The read ends 3 residues shy of where the CDR3 ends; the end is completed using the germline J gene. This chain joins TRBV20-1 and TRBJ2-5, with 12 bases fitting TRBD2. V trimming: 5 bases; J trimming: 5 bases; junction bases outside the gene matches: 6. Germline V gene data show CDR1 as DFQATT and CDR2 as SNEGSKA (reference sequence). The CDR3 extends over 14 amino acids. CDR3 DNA (partial): TGCAGTGCTCCAGCTGGGACTAGCGGGGAGACC. As protein: CSAPAGTSGET. The full CDR3 reads CSAPAGTSGETQYF.

This clone was counted only a few times. The sequenced fragment ends 3 residues before the CDR3 boundary, so the rest is inferred from the germline J gene. The chain combines TRBV18 with TRBJ1-4; D remains unclear. The CDR3 is 17 residues long. The V end was cut by 6 bases, the J end by 7 bases, with 24 bases between. Germline V CDR1 and CDR2: KGHSH, LQKENI. The part of the CDR3 DNA that was read is TGTGCCAGCTCGCATCAACCCTCGGCAGGTCTCGGTGAAAAA. Encoded protein: CASSHQPSAGLGEK. The CDR3, in full, reads CASSHQPSAGLGEKLFF.

This clone was counted only a few times. The missing CDR3 end, 3 residues past where the read stops, is filled in from the germline J gene. The rearrangement links TRBV7-9 to TRBJ2-7; D may be TRBD1 (6 bases). CDR3 size: 14 residues. In germline, CDR1 is SEHNR, CDR2 FQNEAQ (reference sequence). Trimming removed 5 bases at V and 5 bases at J, with 16 bases between. Partial CDR3 DNA: TGTGCCAGCAGCAAGACAGGAGGTACGAACGAG. Amino acid sequence: CASSKTGGTNE. The entire CDR3 reads CASSKTGGTNEQYF.

Comments on this clone: Coverage ceases 3 residues before the CDR3 finishes, and the germline J gene fills in the end. This chain connects TRBV7-2 to TRBJ1-5; TRBD1 might be the D (6 bases). The CDR3 is 14 residues long. V lost 5 bases, J lost 3 bases, and 11 bases lay in between. From germline, CDR1 is SGHTA and CDR2 FQGNSA. This CDR3 reads CASSPGQINQPQHF. The CDR3 bases that were read are TGTGCCAGCAGCCCCGGACAGATCAATCAGCCC.

This clone was found a few times. The missing CDR3 end, 3 residues past where the read stops, is filled in from the germline J gene. The genes are TRBV18 and TRBJ2-3; TRBD1 agrees at 8 bases. Germline V CDR1 and CDR2: KGHSH, LQKENI. The CDR3 is made up of 16 amino acids. With 0 bases clipped from V and 2 bases from J, the junction kept 4 bases outside the gene matches. The DNA read from the CDR3 is TGTGCCAGCTCACCACCGACAGGGGCCGTCACAGATACG. This encodes CASSPPTGAVTDT. The entire CDR3 is CASSPPTGAVTDTQYF.

Comments on this clone: The read gets to within 3 residues of the CDR3 end, and the germline J gene fills in the rest. The gene calls are TRBV20-1 and TRBJ2-7, with D perhaps TRBD1 or TRBD2 (7 bases each). This CDR3 comprises 15 residues. Trimming shortened V by 6 bases and J by 6 bases, and 24 bases separated the two germline ends. Germline loops: CDR1 DFQATT, CDR2 SNEGSKA (reference sequence). Incomplete CDR3 DNA: TGCAGTGCCAAAAGTGGGAGGGGGCGATCGGGCGAG. Amino acids: CSAKSGRGRSGE. The full CDR3 is CSAKSGRGRSGEQYF.

This clone has more than one count but fewer than ten. The CDR3 protein is CASSMYRGSGNTIYF. Partial CDR3 DNA: TGTGCCAGTAGTATGTACAGGGGCTCTGGAAACACC. V and J are TRBV19 and TRBJ1-3; 7 bases map to TRBD1. The missing CDR3 end, 3 residues past where the read stops, is filled in from the germline J gene. Germline CDR1 LNHDA, CDR2 SQIVND (reference sequence). With 3 bases clipped from V and 0 bases from J, the junction kept 2 bases outside the gene matches. The length of the CDR3 is 15 residues. Full variable domain (remainder filled in from reference TRBV19 and TRBJ1-3): DGGITQSPKYLFRKEGQNVTLSCEQNLNHDAMYWYRQDPGQGLRLIYYSQIVNDFQKGDIAEGYSVSREKKESFPLTVTSAQKNPTAFYLCASSMYRGSGNTIYFGEGSWLTVV.

This clone was seen more than once but under ten times. The read halts 3 residues ahead of the CDR3 end, with the missing end drawn from the germline J gene. The chain joins TRBV6-2 or TRBV6-3 to TRBJ2-3, with D tentatively TRBD1 (5 bases). There are 17 residues in the CDR3. The V gene lost 4 bases and the J gene lost 0 bases, with 17 bases spanning the gap. CDR1 MNHEY and CDR2 SVGEGT come from the germline V gene. CDR3 protein: CASSSLQLTASTDTQYF. CDR3 DNA, as far as it was read: TGTGCCAGCAGTTCCCTTCAACTGACAGCTAGCACAGATACG.

The CDR3 DNA, read in part, is TGTGCCAGCAGCTTATACGGTTCGGGACTAGCGGAGACC. As protein: CASSLYGSGLAET. The entire CDR3 sequence reads CASSLYGSGLAETQYF. The rearrangement joins TRBV7-3 to TRBJ2-5; 10 nucleotides line up with TRBD2. The CDR3 end falls 3 residues outside the read, so it is completed with the germline J gene. CDR1 is SGHTA, CDR2 FQGTGA, per germline. The length of the CDR3 is 16 residues. With V trimmed by 2 bases and J by 5 bases, 8 bases remained unmatched. Full variable domain (outside the CDR3, taken from reference TRBV7-3 and TRBJ2-5): GAGVSQTPSNKVTEKGKYVELRCDPISGHTALYWYRQSLGQGPEFLIYFQGTGAADDSGLPNDRFFAVRPEGSVSTLKIQRTERGDSAVYLCASSLYGSGLAETQYFGPGTRLLVL.

This clone has a handful of counts. The read ends 3 residues early relative to the CDR3; the germline J gene fills the gap. The chain carries TRBV30 and TRBJ1-2; D is ambiguous. Trimming took off 4 bases at V and 7 bases at J, with 7 bases between the two ends. Germline V CDR1 and CDR2: GTSNPN, SVGIG (reference sequence). There are 10 residues in the CDR3. The CDR3: CAWKLGGYTF. The sequenced part of the CDR3 DNA is TGTGCCTGGAAACTCGGTGGC.

Regarding this clone: The CDR3 end lies 3 residues beyond the end of the read and is filled in from the germline J gene. The genes are TRBV30 and TRBJ1-2; D may be TRBD1 (6 bases). V was shortened by 1 base and J by 5 bases, with 14 bases between the two germline ends. CDR1 and CDR2 (germline): GTSNPN, SVGIG (reference sequence). CDR3 length: 14 amino acids. CDR3 residues: CAWSGGRGWYGYTF. The sequenced part of the CDR3 DNA is TGTGCCTGGAGTGGTGGCAGGGGATGGTATGGC.

Concerning this clone itself: The read ends 3 residues early relative to the CDR3; the germline J gene fills the gap. The J gene is TRBJ2-4, the V gene TRBV7-9, with 10 positions matching TRBD1. Germline CDR1 SEHNR, CDR2 FQNEAQ (reference sequence). CDR3 length equals 12 residues. This CDR3 is CASSQDRGDQYF. The DNA read from the CDR3 is TGTGCCAGCAGCCAGGACAGGGGGGAT. Variable domain in full (rest from reference TRBV7-9 and TRBJ2-4): DTGVSQNPRHKITKRGQNVTFRCDPISEHNRLYWYRQTLGQGPEFLTYFQNEAQLEKSRLLSDRFSAERPKGSFSTLEIQRTEQGDSAMYLCASSQDRGDQYFGAGTRLSVL.

This clone was seen a few times. CDR3 protein: CASNPQLAGVEQFF. CDR3 DNA, as far as it was read: TGTGCCAGCAACCCTCAACTAGCGGGAGTTGAG. The chain couples TRBV7-2 to TRBJ2-1; 11 bases map to TRBD2. The read finishes 3 residues shy of the CDR3 end, and the germline J gene is used to complete it. CDR1 is SGHTA, CDR2 FQGNSA, per germline. V gave up 7 bases and J gave up 9 bases; unmatched junction bases: 8. The CDR3 length is 14 residues.

As regards this clone: The sequence runs out 3 residues before the end of the CDR3; the remainder is reconstructed from the germline J gene. V and J are TRBV5-1 and TRBJ2-1; 9 positions match TRBD1. The ends lost 4 bases at V and 5 bases at J; junction bases unmatched: 4. Per the germline V gene, CDR1 is SGHRS and CDR2 is YFSETQ. The CDR3 is made up of 14 amino acids. The CDR3 bases that were read are TGCGCCAGCAGCCAGGACAGGGGCCACAATGAG. This translates into CASSQDRGHNE. The whole CDR3 protein is CASSQDRGHNEQFF.

CDR3 residues: CSVVWDKLYEQYF. CDR3 bases read: TGCAGCGTGGTTTGGGACAAATTATACGAG. The J gene is TRBJ2-7, the V gene TRBV29-1, with a weak D call TRBD1 (6 bases). The observed sequence ends 3 residues before the CDR3 terminus, with the missing tail filled in from the germline J gene. Germline CDR1 is SQVTM and CDR2 is ANQGSEA. The ends were cut back, 6 bases at V and 4 bases at J, with 16 bases in the middle. The CDR3 is made up of 13 amino acids.

Concerning this clone itself: The read ends 3 residues before the CDR3 terminus; that terminus is restored from the germline J gene. J is TRBJ2-1 and V is TRBV5-1, with 8 nucleotides matching TRBD1. This CDR3 is built from 15 residues. With V trimmed by 0 bases and J by 9 bases, 8 bases remained unmatched. Germline V gene sequence: CDR1 SGHRS, CDR2 YFSETQ. Incomplete CDR3 DNA: TGCGCCAGCAGCTTGGCGGACAGGGCGGTAGGTGAG. It is translated as CASSLADRAVGE. Given in full, the CDR3 is CASSLADRAVGEQFF.

This clone was observed at least ten times. The read halts 3 residues ahead of the CDR3 end, with the missing end drawn from the germline J gene. The V and J genes are TRBV18 and TRBJ2-7; 11 nucleotides agree with TRBD2. Germline V gives CDR1 KGHSH, CDR2 LQKENI. The V segment lost 3 bases and the J segment 6 bases; nucleotides outside the gene matches: 7. This CDR3 comprises 15 residues. CDR3 region: CASSPERLAGTEQYF. Incomplete CDR3 DNA: TGTGCCAGCTCACCCGAACGACTAGCGGGAACCGAG.

In this sample, this clone is medium-sized (0.01 to 0.1%). The sequenced fragment ends 3 residues before the CDR3 boundary, so the rest is inferred from the germline J gene. The rearrangement uses TRBV20-1 and TRBJ2-1; 8 bases are shared with TRBD2. Germline CDR1 reads DFQATT; CDR2 reads SNEGSKA (reference sequence). This CDR3 has 15 amino acids. The V and J ends lost 3 bases and 6 bases, in that order; junction bases with no gene match: 10. The sequenced part of the CDR3 DNA is TGCAGTGCTAGGGCCCGGGAGGGGTTAAGCAATGAG. This translates into CSARAREGLSNE. The complete CDR3 reads CSARAREGLSNEQFF.

As regards this clone: The read ends 3 residues shy of where the CDR3 ends; the end is completed using the germline J gene. V is TRBV18 and J is TRBJ2-5; D possibly matches TRBD1 or TRBD2 (6 bases each). Trimming cost V 3 bases and J 4 bases, with 21 bases left between them. The germline V gene has CDR1 KGHSH and CDR2 LQKENI. The CDR3 has 17 residues. Partial CDR3 DNA: TGTGCCAGCTCACCTACCCTAAAGCAGGGGAGGCGAGAGACC. As protein: CASSPTLKQGRRET. The CDR3 in its entirety is CASSPTLKQGRRETQYF.

This clone was seen more than once but under ten times. The read ends 3 residues shy of where the CDR3 ends; the end is completed using the germline J gene. J is TRBJ2-3 and V is TRBV5-1; 7 bases are a match to TRBD2. This CDR3 region has 16 residues. Losses at the gene ends were 0 bases for V and 0 bases for J; bases not matched to a gene: 4. Germline loops: CDR1 SGHRS, CDR2 YFSETQ. The part of the CDR3 DNA that was read is TGCGCCAGCAGCTTGGCCGGACTAGGAAGCACAGATACG. Residues: CASSLAGLGSTDT. The full CDR3 reads CASSLAGLGSTDTQYF.